The source of this T cell receptor beta chain is a study of regulatory T cells in long-lasting Graves disease. Background on the study: For under 3 months, newly diagnosed Graves' patients had been taking antithyroid drugs.

Trimming removed 7 bases from V and 7 bases from J, with 14 bases in between. Germline CDR1 SEHNR, CDR2 FQNEAQ (reference sequence). The CDR3 is 13 residues long. This clonotype was counted ten times or more. Its specificity is not known. Relying on iRepertoire HTBI primers and Arm-PCR of CDR3 regions, the team built TCR beta libraries. Under the authors' procedure: Analysis of the samples identified about 62 TRBV and about 14 TRBJ segments. Each CDR3 protein gets one entry after TCRdb re-called the multiplex PCR reads with MiXCR. These V and J calls originate from TCRdb's pipeline instead of the authors' own analysis. The sample lists a few hundred thousand distinct CDR3 sequences, around 19% occurring once. Noted time point: newly diagnosed GD, antithyroid drugs for less than 3 months. Extracted RNA from PBMCs served as the source of the TCR library. Patients with Graves' disease were diagnosed by American Thyroid Association guidelines.

Study-wide results and caveats: Few sampled subjects may have lowered accuracy.

Sequenced here: peripheral blood mononuclear cells (PBMCs), sampled at new diagnosis, from a patient treated with antithyroid drugs. J is TRBJ2-1 and V is TRBV7-9; D is unclear. This clonotype was sampled from a female donor with Graves disease. In DNA, the CDR3 is TGTGCCAGCAACATGCCCAGTTCAAATGAGCAGTTCTTC. As protein: CASNMPSSNEQFF.